This T cell receptor beta chain was obtained from a study of control samples from healthy donors and cancer patients. Libraries were prepared by immunoSEQ multiplex PCR; TCRdb keeps only in-frame clonotypes and omits some of them. The sample has 70,000 to 100,000 clones, roughly nine tenths seen once. After removal of 3 bases from V and 6 bases from J, the junction contained 7 bases not matched to a gene. The germline V gene encodes CDR1 KGHSH and CDR2 LQKENI. The CDR3 runs to 15 residues. Sample: blood. The sequence was obtained from a woman in her sixties in good health. The gene calls are TRBV18 and TRBJ2-1; 8 bases agree with TRBD1. Here the CDR3 DNA reads TGTGCCAGCTCACCGGAACAGGGGGGATTCAATGAGCAGTTCTTC. Amino acid sequence: CASSPEQGGFNEQFF.